These T cell receptor beta chains were read from a single sample in a study of beta chain features in type 1 diabetes. The protocol was immunoSEQ multiplex PCR, while the TCRdb copy is restricted to in-frame clones and leaves out a portion. The repertoire holds about 930,000 clones, 15% to 20% seen once, with around 0.02% in the top ten. The sequenced material came from naive CD4+ T cells from blood. The receptor set was obtained from a young woman in good health. Each CDR3 is given with its conserved first and last residue. Each record gives: clone size, J gene, V gene, CDR3 protein. Clone size, where shown, is once, few, many, or a class for clones that have expanded.

>few|TRBJ2-3|TRBV7-9
CASSLGWTDTQYF
>.|TRBJ2-1|TRBV9
CASSVGYSSSYNEQFF
>few|TRBJ2-1|TRBV6-5
CASSLAGNVGEQFF
>.|TRBJ2-3|TRBV9
CASSVGVIGGDTQYF
>few|TRBJ2-6|TRBV19
CASKNAKAGANVLTF
>.|TRBJ2-7|TRBV19
CAARQDDIQENYEQYF
>.|TRBJ1-1|TRBV28
CASSSGVNTEAFF
>.|TRBJ2-7|TRBV2
CASRFGQASGEQYF
>.|TRBJ1-1|TRBV5-1
CASSLVTTRNTEAFF
>few|TRBJ2-2|TRBV7-8
CASSSRLEPANTGELFF
>few|TRBJ2-2|TRBV6-1
CASSPTWFGELFF
>.|TRBJ2-1|TRBV18
CASSPPGGAGPYNEQFF
>.|TRBJ1-4|TRBV9
CASSVGQGGEKLFF
>few|TRBJ2-1|TRBV4-3
CASSQEVSGRQYNEQFF
>.|TRBJ2-1|TRBV5-4
CASSQVPSSYNEQFF
>few|TRBJ2-7|TRBV28
CASSLSQTYEQYF
>.|TRBJ1-4|TRBV19
CASRGGASNNEKLFF
>few|TRBJ2-5|TRBV4-1
CASSQGFKETQYF
>.|TRBJ1-1|TRBV11-2
CASSQDPTRSTFF
>.|TRBJ1-5|TRBV28
CASRYHPIGTVYSNQPQHF
>.|TRBJ1-2|TRBV9
CASSVASQTGFRSSYTF
>few|TRBJ1-2|TRBV28
CASSTGHYGYTF
>.|TRBJ1-2|TRBV19
CASSIRQGLGRGYTF
>few|TRBJ2-7|TRBV18
CASSPDPSYEQYF
>.|TRBJ2-7|TRBV5-6
CASTGLAGTYEQYF
>.|TRBJ2-2|TRBV13
CASSLEGGGELFF
>.|TRBJ1-5|TRBV19
CASSSQGNQPQHF
>.|TRBJ1-2|TRBV7-2
CASNHGGYGYTF
>.|TRBJ2-4|TRBV5-1
CASSPQGNGKNIQYF
>few|TRBJ1-4|TRBV4-2
CASSPSGQGKNEKLFF
>.|TRBJ2-5|TRBV5-6
CASRLTGGETQYF
>.|TRBJ2-5|TRBV4-2
CASSQRRGGRYQETQYF
>.|TRBJ2-1|TRBV5-4
CASSLGGRSYNEQFF
>few|TRBJ2-1|TRBV11-2
CASSLGGGLTRRVQFF
>few|TRBJ1-1|TRBV4-1
CASSLGPLNTEAFF
>.|TRBJ2-5|TRBV6-1
CASSEAPRGQETQYF
>few|TRBJ1-1|TRBV29-1
CSVAGTLRGTEAFF
>.|TRBJ2-3|TRBV10-3
CAISGLGTSGRTDTQYF
>many|TRBJ2-6|TRBV10-3
CAISLREPGANVLTF
>few|TRBJ2-3|TRBV29-1
CSVDQRVGTDTQYF
>.|TRBJ2-5|TRBV11-2
CASSLVSGGPGETQYF
>.|TRBJ2-7|TRBV28
CASSPLGGAYEQYF